These 8 T cell receptor beta chains originate from one sample sequenced in a study of T-cell reconstitution after alpha-beta-depleted transplantation in children. A library of TCRbeta sequences, prepared with unique molecular identifiers, was generated. TCRdb reprocessed the PCR reads via MiXCR and lists one record per CDR3 protein. Here the sample spans hundreds of thousands of distinct CDR3 sequences, 15% to 20% being singletons. Sequencing used PBMCs, mostly from graft donor cells, obtained 360 days after TCRalphabeta/CD19-depleted stem cell transplant. All receptors come from a male patient aged 5 to 17 who had a stem cell transplant for acute lymphoblastic leukemia, so the T cells may come from the graft donor.

The V and J genes are TRBV24-1 and TRBJ2-1, with D unclear. Trimming took off 6 bases at V and 5 bases at J, with 4 bases between the two ends. The CDR3 is 11 residues long. Per the germline V gene, CDR1 is KGHDR and CDR2 is SFDVKD. CDR3 sequence: CATSFNNEQFF. CDR3 DNA: TGTGCCACCAGTTTCAACAATGAGCAGTTCTTC.

In its sample, this clonotype was seen a few times. The chain is built from TRBV5-1 and TRBJ2-7, with 13 bases identical to TRBD2. The J segment lost 6 bases and the V segment lost 4 bases, leaving 4 bases of the junction unmatched. The CDR3 totals 14 residues. Germline CDR1 is SGHRS and CDR2 is YFSETQ. Here the CDR3 DNA reads TGCGCCAGCAGCCAATGGACTAGCGGGAGCGAGCAGTACTTC. It translates to CASSQWTSGSEQYF.

This clonotype has just a few counts. The chain joins TRBV20-1 to TRBJ1-1; D perhaps matches TRBD1 (6 bases). Germline CDR1 and CDR2: DFQATT and SNEGSKA (reference sequence). The CDR3 length is 13 residues. The V end was cut by 6 bases, the J end by 2 bases, with 13 bases between. The CDR3 region is CSAPQGPNTEAFF. The CDR3 region has the DNA TGCAGTGCCCCACAGGGACCCAACACTGAAGCTTTCTTT.

This clonotype was found a few times. The V call is TRBV29-1, the J call TRBJ2-7; a weak D match, TRBD1 (6 bases). Per the germline V gene, CDR1 is SQVTM and CDR2 is ANQGSEA. The CDR3 runs to 14 residues. Trimming removed 7 bases from V and 4 bases from J, with 20 bases in between. The CDR3: CSALSGGFGYEQYF. CDR3 nucleotides: TGCAGCGCCCTTAGTGGGGGCTTCGGGTACGAGCAGTACTTC.

V gene TRBV4-1 combines with J gene TRBJ2-7, with D perhaps TRBD2 (5 bases). CDR1 and CDR2 from the germline V gene are MGHRA and YSYEKL. The germline V and J ends were trimmed by 5 bases and 1 base, with 15 bases remaining between them. This CDR3 comprises 15 residues. The CDR3 DNA sequence: TGCGCCAGCAGCGTTAGCGAGACCGTATCCTACGAGCAGTACTTC. This translates into CASSVSETVSYEQYF.

This clonotype was counted at least ten times. V gene TRBV29-1 combines with J gene TRBJ1-1, with a weak D call TRBD1 (5 bases). The CDR3 has 15 residues. CDR1 and CDR2 from the germline V gene are SQVTM and ANQGSEA. The V and J ends lost 6 bases and 0 bases respectively, with 17 bases between them. CDR3 sequence reads: CSVPKVGGMNTEAFF. CDR3 DNA: TGCAGCGTCCCCAAAGTCGGGGGAATGAACACTGAAGCTTTCTTT.

This clonotype was found a few times. The J gene is TRBJ2-7, the V gene TRBV18; 10 nucleotides agree with TRBD2. Germline V lookup: CDR1 KGHSH, CDR2 LQKENI. The V segment lost 5 bases and the J segment 6 bases; nucleotides outside the gene matches: 10. CDR3 size: 15 residues. CDR3 in amino acids: CASSVDLAGGREQYF. CDR3 DNA sequence: TGTGCCAGCTCAGTCGACTTAGCGGGAGGCCGCGAGCAGTACTTC.

The rearrangement links TRBV10-3 to TRBJ2-1; perhaps TRBD1 as D (6 bases). CDR1 ENHRY and CDR2 SYGVKD come from the germline V gene. V lost 0 bases, J lost 0 bases, and 9 bases lay in between. The CDR3 has 16 residues. The CDR3 reads CAISESADSSYNEQFF. CDR3 coding DNA: TGTGCCATCAGTGAGTCGGCGGACAGCTCCTACAATGAGCAGTTCTTC.